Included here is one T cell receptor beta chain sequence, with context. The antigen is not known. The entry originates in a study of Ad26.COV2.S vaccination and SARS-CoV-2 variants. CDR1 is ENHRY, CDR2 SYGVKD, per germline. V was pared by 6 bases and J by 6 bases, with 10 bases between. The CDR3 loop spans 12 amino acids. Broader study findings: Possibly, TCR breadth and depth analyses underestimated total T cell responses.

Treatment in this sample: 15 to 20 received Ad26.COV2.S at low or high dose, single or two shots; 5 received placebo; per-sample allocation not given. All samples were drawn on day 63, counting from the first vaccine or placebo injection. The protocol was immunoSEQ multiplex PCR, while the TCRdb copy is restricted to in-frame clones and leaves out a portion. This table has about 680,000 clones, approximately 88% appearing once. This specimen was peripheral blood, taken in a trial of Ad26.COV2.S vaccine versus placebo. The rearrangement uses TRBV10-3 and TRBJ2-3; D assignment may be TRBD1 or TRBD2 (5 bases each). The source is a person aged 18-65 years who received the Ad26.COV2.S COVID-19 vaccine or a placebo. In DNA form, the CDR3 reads TGTGCCATCAGGGGGGTCCTGGATACGCAGTATTTT. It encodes CAIRGVLDTQYF.